This TCR beta chain was sequenced for a study of molecular identifiers for immune sequencing clone quantification. Germline-derived CDR1 and CDR2 are MDHEN and SYDVKM. Trimming removed 4 bases at V and 5 bases at J, with 2 bases between. CDR3 length equals 10 residues. TCRdb fed the PCR reads into MiXCR, producing one record per CDR3 protein. The sample comprises about 40,000 distinct CDR3 sequences, under 25% of which are singletons, and approximately 1% rests with the top ten. The source of this sequence is a human donor in good health. Some libraries in this study had Jurkat cell RNA spiked in. Sequenced: naive CD8+ T cells from blood, with Jurkat cell RNA spiked in. Subset of the sample: FACS-sorted CD8+CD4-CCR7+CD45RA+ naive T cells. V and J are TRBV28 and TRBJ2-5; D gene uncertain. CDR3 bases: TGTGCCAGCAGTTACGAGACCCAGTACTTC. Its translation: CASSYETQYF.